This entry lists 17 T cell receptor beta chains sequenced from one sample in a study of T cell responses to AZD1222 COVID-19 vaccine. Some clones are missing from TCRdb's copy, which holds only in-frame ones; the method was immunoSEQ multiplex PCR. The sample carries over 95,000 clones, roughly 90% recorded once. The sample consisted of peripheral blood, taken on day 0 of AZD1222 vaccination. The receptor set was obtained from an adult in good health.

Note on this clone: Within the sample, other DNA sequences also encode this same CDR3. The CDR3 loop reads CATSDRDRGSNQPQHF. CDR3 in DNA: TGTGCCACCAGTGACCGGGACAGGGGTAGCAATCAGCCCCAGCATTTT. The V call is TRBV24-1, the J call TRBJ1-5, with TRBD1 matching over 10 bases. CDR1 KGHDR and CDR2 SFDVKD come from the germline V gene. The CDR3 spans 16 residues. V shed 4 bases and J 0 bases; nucleotides not matched to a gene: 2.

This chain uses TRBV5-5 with TRBJ2-6; maybe TRBD2 (5 bases). V lost 1 base and J lost 0, with 8 bases in between. The CDR3 is 16 amino acids. Germline V CDR1 and CDR2: SGHKS, YYEKEE (reference sequence). The CDR3 sequence: CASSLIGSSGANVLTF. The CDR3 DNA is TGTGCCAGCAGCTTGATTGGGAGCTCTGGGGCCAACGTCCTGACTTTC.

V is TRBV4-3 and J is TRBJ1-2; TRBD1 aligns across 9 bases. Germline CDR1 LGHNA, CDR2 YSLEER. Unmatched junction bases numbered 1, after V lost 0 bases and J lost 2 bases. This CDR3 is 15 amino acids long. CDR3 DNA sequence: TGCGCCAGCAGCCAAGAGGGACAGGGAAACTATGGCTACACCTTC. This codes for CASSQEGQGNYGYTF.

The CDR3 DNA follows: TGTGCCAGTAGGTTTTCAGCTGGAAACACCATATATTTT. Protein product: CASRFSAGNTIYF. V gene TRBV19 combines with J gene TRBJ1-3, with D unresolved. The germline gives CDR1 LNHDA, CDR2 SQIVND (reference sequence). V lost 6 bases and J 2 bases, leaving 8 bases between the germline ends. The CDR3 runs to 13 residues.

The genes are TRBV11-3 and TRBJ2-1; the D is unclear. V was pared by 5 bases and J by 6 bases, with 14 bases between. Germline CDR1 is SGHNT and CDR2 is YENEEA. This CDR3 comprises 14 residues. Written as DNA, the CDR3 is TGTGCCAGCAGCCAGACGGCCGGAGTCAATGAGCAGTTCTTC. Protein: CASSQTAGVNEQFF.

This clone was seen only once. The V gene is TRBV18, the J gene TRBJ1-3; TRBD1 is a possible D gene (6 bases). CDR1 KGHSH and CDR2 LQKENI come from the germline V gene. The V end lost 4 bases, the J end lost 2 bases, and 18 bases lay between the germline ends. The CDR3 runs to 17 residues. The CDR3 sequence is CASSQLGQQGTGNTIYF. The CDR3 region has the DNA TGTGCCAGCTCACAACTGGGTCAACAGGGTACTGGAAACACCATATATTTT.

The chain carries TRBV9 and TRBJ1-2; TRBD1 matches 7 bases. With V trimmed by 2 bases and J by 4 bases, 8 bases remained unmatched. This CDR3 comprises 15 residues. CDR1 and CDR2 (germline): SGDLS, YYNGEE. CDR3 coding DNA: TGTGCCAGCAGCGTTGGACAGGCTAACCTCTATGGCTACACCTTC. This codes for CASSVGQANLYGYTF.

This chain joins TRBV19 and TRBJ1-2; 7 bases are a match to TRBD1. V dropped 7 bases and J dropped 3; count of bases not matched to a gene: 14. The length of the CDR3 is 16 residues. Germline loops: CDR1 LNHDA, CDR2 SQIVND (reference sequence). The CDR3 sequence is CASTQGVRDGDYGYTF. The CDR3 nucleotides read TGTGCCAGTACCCAGGGGGTTCGGGATGGTGACTATGGCTACACCTTC.

This clone is a singleton in its sample. V usage is TRBV19 and J usage is TRBJ1-2; TRBD1 agrees at 7 bases. The CDR3 covers 13 residues. V lost 7 bases and J lost 7; bases outside the gene matches: 9. Germline V gene data show CDR1 as LNHDA and CDR2 as SQIVND (reference sequence). Here the CDR3 reads CASIDRDRVGYTF. CDR3 in DNA: TGTGCCAGTATCGACAGGGATAGGGTTGGCTACACCTTC.

The chain joins TRBV7-9 to TRBJ1-1; D call uncertain. This CDR3 contains 13 residues. V shed 5 bases and J shed 1 base, with 8 bases lying between them. Germline lookup yields CDR1 SEHNR and CDR2 FQNEAQ (reference sequence). The DNA of the CDR3 is TGTGCCAGCAGCAGACTCCCGAACACTGAAGCTTTCTTT. Protein product: CASSRLPNTEAFF.

The V and J genes are TRBV9 and TRBJ1-1; tentative D call: TRBD1 (6 bases). Trimming removed 4 bases at V and 0 bases at J, with 7 bases between. Germline values: CDR1 SGDLS, CDR2 YYNGEE. The CDR3 contains 13 residues. CDR3 nucleotides: TGTGCCAGCAGCAGGGGGATGAACACTGAAGCTTTCTTT. Its translation is CASSRGMNTEAFF.

This clone was observed once. The chain couples TRBV7-9 to TRBJ1-1; weak D call: TRBD1 (6 bases). V dropped 7 bases and J dropped 0 bases, with 12 bases sitting between them. Germline V CDR1 and CDR2: SEHNR, FQNEAQ (reference sequence). The CDR3 length is 14 residues. CDR3 amino acids: CASNEQGMNTEAFF. Written as DNA, the CDR3 is TGTGCCAGCAACGAACAGGGCATGAACACTGAAGCTTTCTTT. Filled out from reference TRBV7-9 and TRBJ1-1, the complete variable domain reads DTGVSQNPRHKITKRGQNVTFRCDPISEHNRLYWYRQTLGQGPEFLTYFQNEAQLEKSRLLSDRFSAERPKGSFSTLEIQRTEQGDSAMYLCASNEQGMNTEAFFGQGTRLTVV.

V usage is TRBV18 and J usage is TRBJ1-1; D perhaps matches TRBD1 (5 bases). CDR1 and CDR2 (germline): KGHSH, LQKENI. V lost 2 bases and J 6 bases, leaving 10 bases between the germline ends. This CDR3 is built from 13 residues. CDR3 amino acids: CASSPDRAAEAFF. CDR3 sequence (DNA): TGTGCCAGCTCACCAGACAGAGCCGCTGAAGCTTTCTTT.

This chain links TRBV7-2 with TRBJ1-4; D not certain. The germline V and J ends were trimmed by 1 base and 0 bases, with 12 bases remaining between them. The germline CDR1 and CDR2 sequences are SGHTA and FQGNSA. The CDR3 totals 17 residues. The CDR3: CASSLVARGATNEKLFF. The DNA for the CDR3 is TGTGCCAGCAGCTTAGTGGCGCGCGGTGCAACTAATGAAAAACTGTTTTTT.

The chain has TRBV14 and TRBJ1-1; tentatively, D is TRBD1 (5 bases). This CDR3 is built from 15 residues. The germline V gene encodes CDR1 SGHDN and CDR2 FVKESK. Trimming cost V 4 bases and J 0 bases, with 12 bases left between them. The CDR3 DNA reads as TGTGCCAGCAGCCGAGCGGCAGGGCTGAACACTGAAGCTTTCTTT. Protein product: CASSRAAGLNTEAFF.

J is TRBJ1-6 and V is TRBV11-2, with D uncertain. The germline V and J ends were trimmed by 3 bases and 11 bases, with 17 bases remaining between them. Germline lookup yields CDR1 SGHAT and CDR2 FQNNGV. The CDR3 has 15 residues. CDR3 in amino acids: CASSFDRAARTPLHF. The CDR3 DNA reads TGTGCCAGCAGCTTCGACCGGGCCGCCAGAACACCCCTCCACTTT. Looking up the rest from reference TRBV11-2 and TRBJ1-6 gives the full variable domain: EAGVAQSPRYKIIEKRQSVAFWCNPISGHATLYWYQQILGQGPKLLIQFQNNGVVDDSQLPKDRFSAERLKGVDSTLKIQPAKLEDSAVYLCASSFDRAARTPLHFGNGTRLTVT.

The rearrangement uses TRBV7-2 and TRBJ1-6; D might be TRBD1 (6 bases). The V gene's germline CDR1 is SGHTA and CDR2 FQGNSA. The CDR3 length is 17 residues. V lost 3 bases to trimming and J lost 4 bases, with 16 bases between them. The DNA for the CDR3 is TGTGCCAGCAGCTTGGATGGGGGCGCGGCGTATAATTCACCCCTCCACTTT. Protein sequence: CASSLDGGAAYNSPLHF.